A selection of T cell receptor beta chains follows, all from one sample in a study of OX40 agonist ivuxolimab in advanced cancers. The assay was immunoSEQ multiplex PCR, and TCRdb's table has in-frame clones only and misses some. Of roughly 77,000 clones listed, 80% to 95% are singletons. The source material was CD4+ or CD8+ T cells sorted from blood, sampled in a trial of the OX40 agonist ivuxolimab. The source is an adult with an advanced solid tumor such as melanoma, head and neck, liver or kidney cancer. Both conserved end residues are part of each CDR3.

TRBV2	TRBJ2-2	CASSEFGRGVGELFF
TRBV7-2	TRBJ2-1	CASSLGPHNEQFF
TRBV28	TRBJ1-1	CASSSIGQGAKNTEAFF
TRBV6-1	TRBJ2-2	CASSEDRGPYTGELFF
TRBV21-1	TRBJ1-5	CASSTMEGQTTPNQPQHF
TRBV10-3	TRBJ1-1	CAIRENTEAFF
TRBV28	TRBJ2-7	CASSLNGAHEQYF
TRBV4-1	TRBJ2-7	CASSQTRGTLYEQYF
TRBV5-1	TRBJ2-7	CASSLDRVGSYEQYF
TRBV28	TRBJ2-5	CASSLPGGETQYF
TRBV7-8	TRBJ1-2	CASSLPPQGPGQIGYTF
TRBV30	TRBJ2-7	CAWSIQGSQEQYF
TRBV18	TRBJ1-5	CASSPGSGVVQPQHF
TRBV7-2	TRBJ2-7	CASSVYRGAYEQYF
TRBV6-5	TRBJ2-6	CASSLDHLGANVLTF
TRBV4-1	TRBJ2-7	CASSQPPTGLISYEQYF
TRBV9	TRBJ2-1	CASSRTTGGLANEQFF
TRBV19	TRBJ2-2	CASSMGPGVPPGELFF
TRBV7-3	TRBJ1-1	CASSNGPKAFF
TRBV11-2	TRBJ1-2	CATLLGERGYTF
TRBV7-3	TRBJ2-3	CASSLYGDTQYF
TRBV7-3	TRBJ2-1	CASSQGLAGVHEQFF
TRBV15	TRBJ1-4	CATNPQGRTNEKLFF
TRBV30	TRBJ1-2	CAWSGPGGGYGYTF
TRBV7-8	TRBJ2-5	CASSLQGTGGGETQYF
TRBV20-1	TRBJ2-3	CSARVNTQYF
TRBV19	TRBJ2-7	CATRNGQGGSYEQYF
TRBV19	TRBJ1-2	CASSISGTQDYGYTF
TRBV29-1	TRBJ2-3	CSVLSTDTQYF
TRBV5-4	TRBJ1-1	CASSLRQRNTEAFF
TRBV5-1	TRBJ1-3	CASSWGKQGDTGNTIYF
TRBV11-3	TRBJ1-4	CASSFGYGGLVEKLFF
TRBV30	TRBJ1-5	CAWSGLGDQPQHF
TRBV5-4	TRBJ2-1	CASSLGLAEQFF
TRBV25-1	TRBJ2-1	CASSESSGSYNEQFF
TRBV6-1	TRBJ2-5	CASAGGLAGETQYF
TRBV9	TRBJ2-5	CASSLTSGQETQYF
TRBV30	TRBJ1-2	CASSWRNYGYTF
TRBV5-1	TRBJ1-6	CASSLGQGQVASPLHF
TRBV30	TRBJ2-7	CAWSVGRNYEQYF